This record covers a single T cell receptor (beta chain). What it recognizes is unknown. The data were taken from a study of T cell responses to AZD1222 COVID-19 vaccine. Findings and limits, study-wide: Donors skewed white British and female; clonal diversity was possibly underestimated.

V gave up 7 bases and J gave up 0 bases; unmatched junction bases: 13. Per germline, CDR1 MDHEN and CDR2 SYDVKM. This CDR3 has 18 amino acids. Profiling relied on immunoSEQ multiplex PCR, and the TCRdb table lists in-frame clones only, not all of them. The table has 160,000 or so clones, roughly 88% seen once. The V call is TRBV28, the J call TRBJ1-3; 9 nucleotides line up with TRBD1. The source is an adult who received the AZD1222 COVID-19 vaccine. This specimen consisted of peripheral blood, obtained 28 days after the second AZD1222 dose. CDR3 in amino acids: CASNPTGGLAGSGNTIYF. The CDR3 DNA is TGTGCCAGCAATCCGACAGGGGGGTTAGCTGGCTCTGGAAACACCATATATTTT.